These 11 T cell receptor beta chains were sequenced from one sample in a study of T cell repertoires in cytomegalovirus infection. TCRdb recomputed calls from the reads with MiXCR, one row per CDR3 protein. The data hold hundreds of thousands of distinct CDR3 sequences, with roughly 36% observed a single time. These receptors' antigens are unknown. Here the sequenced sample was cultured PBMCs, taken from culture after CMV antigen stimulation. The receptors shown here come from a human donor in good health (CMV status not recorded). Some clones in this sample may be carry-over from other donors' samples.

This clonotype was seen a few times. V is TRBV12-3 or TRBV12-4 and J is TRBJ1-1; D is ambiguous. V gave up 3 bases and J gave up 0 bases, with 8 bases separating them. The CDR3 consists of 14 residues. The CDR3, as DNA: TGTGCCAGCAGTTTTCAGCTGATGAACACTGAAGCTTTCTTT. Its protein product is CASSFQLMNTEAFF.

The sample holds a few counts of this clonotype. The chain links TRBV7-2 to TRBJ1-3; D gene uncertain. Trimming took off 5 bases at V and 8 bases at J, with 13 bases between the two ends. The CDR3 consists of 13 residues. CDR1 and CDR2 from the germline V gene are SGHTA and FQGNSA. The CDR3 DNA follows: TGTGCCAGCAGCGCCAAACGTGAAGACACCATATATTTT. Amino acids: CASSAKREDTIYF.

This clonotype was seen at least ten times. The rearrangement uses TRBV4-1 and TRBJ1-1; perhaps TRBD1 as D (6 bases). V dropped 4 bases and J dropped 1 base, with 19 bases sitting between them. CDR1 MGHRA and CDR2 YSYEKL come from the germline V gene. The CDR3 loop spans 17 amino acids. CDR3 nucleotides: TGCGCCAGCAGCCCTCACGGGGTGACAGGACCGAACACTGAAGCTTTCTTT. Translating it yields CASSPHGVTGPNTEAFF.

This clonotype showed up just a few times. CDR3 in amino acids: CASSLKTTGGPTDTQYF. CDR3 coding DNA: TGTGCCAGCAGCTTGAAGACGACAGGGGGGCCCACAGATACGCAGTATTTT. The chain uses TRBV7-6 and TRBJ2-3; 9 nucleotides line up with TRBD1. Germline V lookup: CDR1 SGHVS, CDR2 FNYEAQ. CDR3 length equals 17 residues. Trimming at V came to 3 bases and at J to 2 bases, leaving 9 bases not matched to a gene.

This clonotype was seen at least ten times. This chain connects TRBV7-2 to TRBJ1-3; unclear D gene. Per germline, CDR1 SGHTA and CDR2 FQGNSA. The CDR3 sequence is 14 residues long. V was clipped by 4 bases and J by 8 bases, with 15 bases between them. The CDR3 sequence: CASSYPPVGHTIYF. CDR3 nucleotides: TGTGCCAGCAGCTATCCCCCGGTTGGTCACACCATATATTTT.

The chain carries TRBV6-1 and TRBJ2-7; possibly TRBD1 or TRBD2 for D (5 bases each). The length of the CDR3 is 15 residues. V lost 6 bases, J lost 4 bases, and 19 bases lay in between. Germline CDR1 is MNHNS and CDR2 is SASEGT. CDR3 sequence: CASRKDGAVFYEQYF. The CDR3 bases are TGTGCCAGCAGGAAGGACGGGGCGGTTTTTTACGAGCAGTACTTC.

This clonotype came up many times. The chain uses TRBV7-8 and TRBJ1-5; the D gene is possibly TRBD1 (5 bases). This CDR3 region has 15 residues. The germline CDR1 and CDR2 sequences are SGHVS and FQNEAQ. The V end was cut by 4 bases, the J end by 3 bases, with 13 bases between. The CDR3 DNA is TGTGCCAGCAGCTCGACAGAGGGTGACAATCAGCCCCAGCATTTT. Translated: CASSSTEGDNQPQHF. Filled out from reference TRBV7-8 and TRBJ1-5, the complete variable domain reads GAGVSQSPRYKVAKRGQDVALRCDPISGHVSLFWYQQALGQGPEFLTYFQNEAQLDKSGLPSDRFFAERPEGSVSTLKIQRTQQEDSAVYLCASSSTEGDNQPQHFGDGTRLSIL.

The chain employs TRBV6-1 and TRBJ1-5; tentative D call: TRBD1 (5 bases). CDR3 length: 16 residues. Per germline, CDR1 MNHNS and CDR2 SASEGT. V was shortened by 3 bases and J by 4 bases, with 16 bases between the two germline ends. The CDR3 sequence is CASSDQGTSGNQPQHF. In nucleotides, the CDR3 is TGTGCCAGCAGTGACCAGGGAACTAGCGGGAATCAGCCCCAGCATTTT.

This clonotype occurred a few times. This chain connects TRBV7-9 to TRBJ1-2; D unresolved. The CDR3 is made up of 15 amino acids. Germline loops: CDR1 SEHNR, CDR2 FQNEAQ (reference sequence). V shed 1 base and J shed 4 bases, with 13 bases lying between them. CDR3 in DNA: TGTGCCAGCAGCTTAGAATCCATCCCTCCCTATGGCTACACCTTC. Its protein product is CASSLESIPPYGYTF.

This chain links TRBV10-3 with TRBJ2-3; no clear D. CDR3 length: 14 amino acids. CDR1 and CDR2 from the germline V gene are ENHRY and SYGVKD. Trimming took off 10 bases at V and 1 base at J, with 15 bases between the two ends. The CDR3 sequence is CATVDAYGTDTQYF. The CDR3 bases are TGTGCCACCGTGGACGCATATGGCACAGATACGCAGTATTTT.

This rearrangement joins TRBV27 to TRBJ1-2; 7 bases match TRBD1. V trimming: 3 bases; J trimming: 2 bases; junction bases outside the gene matches: 6. CDR1 is MNHEY and CDR2 is SMNVEV in the germline V gene (reference sequence). The CDR3 extends over 15 amino acids. The DNA of the CDR3 is TGTGCCAGCAGTTTCTCGGGACAGACAAACTATGGCTACACCTTC. Translating gives CASSFSGQTNYGYTF.